Following are 21 T cell receptor beta chains from one sample sequenced in a study of T cell responses to AZD1222 COVID-19 vaccine. The data were produced by immunoSEQ multiplex PCR, yet TCRdb's version contains in-frame clones alone and is incomplete. The data show roughly 120,000 clones, with 88% seen just once and roughly 20% held by the top ten. The starting material was peripheral blood, obtained on day 0 of MenACWY control vaccination. These receptors originate from an adult in good health.

The chain employs TRBV28 and TRBJ2-2, with no clear D. Trimming stripped 3 bases from V and 8 bases from J, with 7 bases between. The CDR3 is 12 amino acids. The germline gives CDR1 MDHEN, CDR2 SYDVKM. The CDR3 bases are TGTGCCAGCAGTTTCGTGATTGGGGAGCTGTTTTTT. Translation gives CASSFVIGELFF.

Only one count was recorded for this clone. This rearrangement joins TRBV19 to TRBJ1-2; TRBD1 is a possible D gene (5 bases). Per germline, CDR1 LNHDA and CDR2 SQIVND (reference sequence). The CDR3 has 16 residues. Deletions cut 2 bases from V and 2 bases from J, with 15 bases between. The CDR3 loop reads CASSIRGRAKNYGYTF. CDR3 DNA: TGTGCCAGTAGTATAAGGGGCAGGGCGAAGAACTATGGCTACACCTTC.

The chain joins TRBV5-4 to TRBJ2-3; D possibly corresponds to TRBD1 (5 bases). The germline V and J ends were trimmed by 0 bases and 11 bases, with 10 bases remaining between them. Germline V gene lookup returns CDR1 SGHNT and CDR2 YYREEE (reference sequence). The CDR3 has 12 residues. The CDR3: CASSLGQPKQYF. The CDR3 region has the DNA TGTGCCAGCAGCTTGGGACAGCCTAAGCAGTATTTT. Combining the CDR3 with reference TRBV5-4 and TRBJ2-3 gives the whole variable domain ETGVTQSPTHLIKTRGQQVTLRCSSQSGHNTVSWYQQALGQGPQFIFQYYREEENGRGNFPPRFSGLQFPNYSSELNVNALELDDSALYLCASSLGQPKQYFGPGTRLTVL.

This sequence joins TRBV6-1 and TRBJ2-1; 7 nucleotides match TRBD2. With V trimmed by 4 bases and J by 0 bases, 6 bases remained unmatched. The germline CDR1 and CDR2 sequences are MNHNS and SASEGT. The CDR3 is 16 amino acids. The CDR3 sequence is CASSGRGGSSYNEQFF. The CDR3 DNA reads as TGTGCCAGCAGTGGTAGAGGCGGGAGCTCCTACAATGAGCAGTTCTTC.

This chain joins TRBV28 and TRBJ2-7; possibly TRBD1 for D (5 bases). The CDR3 is 13 amino acids. V was pared by 5 bases and J by 4 bases, with 12 bases between. Germline CDR1 reads MDHEN; CDR2 reads SYDVKM. CDR3 sequence reads: CASSPQTAYEQYF. The DNA of the CDR3 is TGTGCCAGCAGTCCCCAGACAGCGTACGAGCAGTACTTC.

The chain joins TRBV27 to TRBJ2-7; 8 bases agree with TRBD1. The CDR3 totals 15 residues. Germline-derived CDR1 and CDR2 are MNHEY and SMNVEV (reference sequence). Trimming removed 6 bases from V and 7 bases from J; junction bases left unmatched: 14. CDR3 sequence reads: CASRLGQGLTWEQYF. CDR3 in DNA: TGTGCCAGCAGACTCGGACAGGGACTTACGTGGGAGCAGTACTTC.

The chain joins TRBV5-4 to TRBJ2-1; TRBD2 aligns across 7 bases. This CDR3 is 13 amino acids long. The J segment lost 5 bases and the V segment lost 7 bases, leaving 6 bases of the junction unmatched. CDR1 and CDR2 from the germline V gene are SGHNT and YYREEE (reference sequence). The CDR3 coding sequence is TGTGCCAGCGACACGGCGGGGGACAATGAGCAGTTCTTC. Translating it yields CASDTAGDNEQFF.

The genes are TRBV27 and TRBJ2-5; D remains unclear. The V gene lost 5 bases and the J gene lost 1 base, with 11 bases spanning the gap. The CDR3 spans 14 residues. Germline V gives CDR1 MNHEY, CDR2 SMNVEV (reference sequence). The CDR3 protein is CASSLHLAQETQYF. The CDR3 DNA follows: TGTGCCAGCAGTCTCCACCTTGCCCAAGAGACCCAGTACTTC.

The chain links TRBV7-7 to TRBJ2-1; 12 nucleotides agree with TRBD2. With V trimmed by 4 bases and J by 5 bases, 9 bases remained unmatched. The germline CDR1 and CDR2 sequences are SSHAT and FNYEAQ (reference sequence). The CDR3 totals 17 residues. CDR3 nucleotides: TGTGCCAGCAGCTACGGACTAGCGGGAACAGTTGACAATGAGCAGTTCTTC. Protein product: CASSYGLAGTVDNEQFF. The entire variable domain, with the rest obtained from reference TRBV7-7 and TRBJ2-1, is as follows: GAGVSQSPRYKVTKRGQDVTLRCDPISSHATLYWYQQALGQGPEFLTYFNYEAQPDKSGLPSDRFSAERPEGSISTLTIQRTEQRDSAMYRCASSYGLAGTVDNEQFFGPGTRLTVL.

The rearrangement uses TRBV4-1 and TRBJ1-5; no clear D. CDR1 and CDR2 (germline): MGHRA, YSYEKL. Trimming took off 0 bases at V and 7 bases at J, with 7 bases between the two ends. The CDR3 contains 13 residues. The CDR3 DNA reads TGCGCCAGCAGCCAAGAAGGGCGACAGCCCCAGCATTTT. Protein sequence: CASSQEGRQPQHF.

The chain uses TRBV9 and TRBJ2-3; D ambiguous. Germline-derived CDR1 and CDR2 are SGDLS and YYNGEE. This CDR3 is built from 14 residues. V lost 0 bases to trimming and J lost 3 bases, with 8 bases between them. The CDR3: CASSVDWATDTQYF. DNA for the CDR3: TGTGCCAGCAGCGTAGATTGGGCTACAGATACGCAGTATTTT.

The chain uses TRBV21-1 and TRBJ2-3; the table gives TRBD2 as D, unverified against the DNA. TRBV21-1 is a pseudogene locus. The CDR3 is 19 residues long. The CDR3 here is CASSTETKPGLEVTDTQYF. DNA for the CDR3: TGTGCCAGCAGCACGGAGACAAAACCGGGACTAGAAGTCACAGATACGCAGTATTTT.

The genes are TRBV9 and TRBJ1-1; 9 nucleotides align to TRBD1. Germline CDR1 is SGDLS and CDR2 is YYNGEE. V was pared by 2 bases and J by 3 bases, with 2 bases of the junction left unmatched. The CDR3 loop spans 14 amino acids. CDR3 sequence: CASSVRDRDTEAFF. The CDR3 DNA sequence: TGTGCCAGCAGCGTGCGGGACAGGGACACTGAAGCTTTCTTT.

The genes are TRBV5-1 and TRBJ2-3; TRBD2 matches at 10 bases. Germline CDR1 SGHRS, CDR2 YFSETQ. This CDR3 is built from 16 residues. Trimming removed 4 bases from V and 1 base from J; junction bases left unmatched: 6. In DNA, the CDR3 is TGCGCCAGCAGCCCCCCCGGGACTAGCGGCACAGATACGCAGTATTTT. Residues: CASSPPGTSGTDTQYF.

This sequence joins TRBV7-9 and TRBJ2-3; TRBD2 agrees at 12 bases. The junction had 4 bases not matched to a gene; V was cut back by 3 bases and J by 6 bases. The CDR3 runs to 15 residues. In germline, CDR1 is SEHNR, CDR2 FQNEAQ (reference sequence). The CDR3 DNA reads TGTGCCAGCAGCTTGACTAGCGGGAGTTCCGATACGCAGTATTTT. Translating it yields CASSLTSGSSDTQYF.

This sequence joins TRBV19 and TRBJ2-5, with TRBD1 matching 12 bases. The CDR3 length is 16 residues. V lost 3 bases to trimming and J lost 5 bases; unmatched junction nucleotides: 7. Germline assignment: CDR1 LNHDA and CDR2 SQIVND (reference sequence). CDR3 in DNA: TGTGCCAGTAGTATCGGGACAGGGGGCTGGAGTGAGACCCAGTACTTC. Translation gives CASSIGTGGWSETQYF. Full variable domain (rest looked up from reference TRBV19 and TRBJ2-5): DGGITQSPKYLFRKEGQNVTLSCEQNLNHDAMYWYRQDPGQGLRLIYYSQIVNDFQKGDIAEGYSVSREKKESFPLTVTSAQKNPTAFYLCASSIGTGGWSETQYFGPGTRLLVL.

V gene TRBV7-9 combines with J gene TRBJ2-1; 10 nucleotides match TRBD1. After removal of 10 bases from V and 7 bases from J, the junction contained 4 bases not matched to a gene. Per germline, CDR1 SEHNR and CDR2 FQNEAQ (reference sequence). CDR3 length: 12 amino acids. In DNA form, the CDR3 reads TGTGCCATCGGACAGGGGGGGAATGAGCAGTTCTTC. Its translation is CAIGQGGNEQFF. The variable domain in full, completed from reference TRBV7-9 and TRBJ2-1, reads DTGVSQNPRHKITKRGQNVTFRCDPISEHNRLYWYRQTLGQGPEFLTYFQNEAQLEKSRLLSDRFSAERPKGSFSTLEIQRTEQGDSAMYLCAIGQGGNEQFFGPGTRLTVL.

The chain is built from TRBV29-1 and TRBJ2-1; tentative D call: TRBD2 (6 bases). The V gene lost 7 bases and the J gene lost 6 bases, with 13 bases spanning the gap. Germline CDR1 is SQVTM and CDR2 is ANQGSEA. The CDR3 sequence is 12 residues long. The CDR3 DNA reads TGCAGCGACCTAGGAGCGGGCAATGAGCAGTTCTTC. It codes for CSDLGAGNEQFF.

This chain joins TRBV2 and TRBJ1-5; D possibly corresponds to TRBD1 (6 bases). The CDR3 has 14 amino acids. CDR1 and CDR2 from the germline V gene are SNHLY and FYNNEI. The V end was cut by 5 bases, the J end by 4 bases, with 12 bases between. The CDR3 coding sequence is TGTGCCAGCAGTCAGGACAGTGGAAATCAGCCCCAGCATTTT. Its translation is CASSQDSGNQPQHF.

The chain links TRBV6-5 to TRBJ2-3, with D perhaps matching TRBD2 (6 bases). V shed 2 bases and J shed 1 base, with 13 bases lying between them. The germline V gene encodes CDR1 MNHEY and CDR2 SVGAGI. The CDR3 is made up of 16 amino acids. The CDR3 region has the DNA TGTGCCAGCAGTTACCGCCGGGACTTAGGCACAGATACGCAGTATTTT. Translated, it gives CASSYRRDLGTDTQYF.

This chain joins TRBV9 and TRBJ1-2; TRBD1 matches at 7 bases. The CDR3 totals 13 residues. Trimming removed 5 bases from V and 9 bases from J; junction bases left unmatched: 10. CDR1 and CDR2 from the germline V gene are SGDLS and YYNGEE. The CDR3 coding sequence is TGTGCCAGCAGTGAAGGGTCACAGGGGAGCTACACCTTC. Translation gives CASSEGSQGSYTF.